What follows are 9 T cell receptor beta chains derived from one specimen sequenced in a study of cytomegalovirus exposure and HLA in healthy donors. PCR employed 60 Vbeta and 13 Jbeta primers. Some clones are missing from TCRdb's copy, which holds only in-frame ones; the method was immunoSEQ multiplex PCR. This sample has roughly 100,000 clones, with 83% found just once. The sequencing sample was made of PBMCs. Every receptor here comes from a young man in good health and CMV-seronegative.

The gene calls are TRBV28 and TRBJ2-7; D remains ambiguous. This CDR3 has 12 residues. Germline lookup yields CDR1 MDHEN and CDR2 SYDVKM. V gave up 6 bases and J gave up 5 bases, with 11 bases separating them. CDR3: CASSPTSNEQYF. The CDR3 DNA is TGTGCCAGCAGCCCTACGTCTAACGAGCAGTACTTC.

This clone was detected only once. This chain joins TRBV11-2 and TRBJ2-2; no firm D call. V lost 3 bases to trimming and J lost 4 bases, with 12 bases between them. This CDR3 spans 15 amino acids. CDR1 is SGHAT and CDR2 is FQNNGV in the germline V gene. This CDR3 is CASSFKPLTTGELFF. DNA for the CDR3: TGTGCCAGCAGCTTCAAGCCACTTACCACCGGGGAGCTGTTTTTT.

This chain links TRBV2 with TRBJ1-5; D is perhaps TRBD1 (6 bases). From germline, CDR1 is SNHLY and CDR2 FYNNEI. V was trimmed by 3 bases and J by 6 bases, leaving 12 bases between them. There are 14 residues in the CDR3. The CDR3 loop reads CASSEAGGSQPQHF. CDR3 bases: TGTGCCAGCAGTGAGGCGGGGGGCTCTCAGCCCCAGCATTTT.

The rearrangement links TRBV5-6 to TRBJ1-3; the D is unclear. The CDR3 contains 14 residues. V lost 0 bases, J lost 2 bases, and 6 bases lay in between. Per the germline V gene, CDR1 is SGHDT and CDR2 is YYEEEE. CDR3 in amino acids: CASSLAGAGNTIYF. The DNA for the CDR3 is TGTGCCAGCAGCTTGGCGGGTGCTGGAAACACCATATATTTT.

The sample holds many counts of this clone. The chain uses TRBV6-5 and TRBJ2-7; 12 nucleotides agree with TRBD2. The CDR3 totals 15 residues. J gave up 6 bases and V 5 bases, and 8 bases lay outside the gene matches. Germline V gene data show CDR1 as MNHEY and CDR2 as SVGAGI. The CDR3 DNA is TGTGCCAGCAGTCCTCAGACTAGCGGGAGAGGCGAGCAGTACTTC. Translated: CASSPQTSGRGEQYF.

CDR3 nucleotides: TGCGCCAGCAGCCAAGTAAGCGGGACAGGGCCTTCTGGAAACACCATATATTTT. Amino acids: CASSQVSGTGPSGNTIYF. The chain carries TRBV4-3 and TRBJ1-3; the match to TRBD1 covers 9 bases. The germline V gene has CDR1 LGHNA and CDR2 YSLEER. The V gene end was trimmed by 1 base and the J gene end by 1 base; junction bases not matched to a gene: 8. This CDR3 region has 18 residues.

The V call is TRBV5-1, the J call TRBJ2-4; 7 bases align to TRBD2. CDR1 SGHRS and CDR2 YFSETQ come from the germline V gene. Trimming took 2 bases from V and 8 from J; bases not matched to a gene: 7. The CDR3 consists of 14 residues. The CDR3 region is CASSLIGRGDIQYF. The CDR3 coding sequence is TGCGCCAGCAGCTTAATCGGTCGGGGGGACATTCAGTACTTC.

The rearrangement uses TRBV6-5 and TRBJ1-3, with D maybe TRBD1 (5 bases). CDR1 and CDR2 from the germline V gene are MNHEY and SVGAGI. V lost 5 bases, J lost 4 bases, and 12 bases lay in between. The CDR3 loop spans 14 amino acids. The CDR3 protein is CASSRGPGGNTIYF. As DNA, the CDR3 is TGTGCCAGCAGTCGCGGTCCAGGGGGAAACACCATATATTTT.

The rearrangement joins TRBV27 to TRBJ2-7; TRBD2 matches 10 bases. The V gene's germline CDR1 is MNHEY and CDR2 SMNVEV (reference sequence). This CDR3 has 13 amino acids. V lost 10 bases, J lost 2 bases, and 5 bases stayed unmatched. The CDR3 reads CATRTSGTYEQYF. For the CDR3, the DNA is TGTGCCACCCGGACTAGCGGAACCTACGAGCAGTACTTC.